This T cell receptor (beta chain) was retrieved from a study of cytomegalovirus exposure and HLA in healthy donors. Study information: It was reported in a later analysis that the 100 to 150 validation repertoires used the same platform as the approximately 690 first-cohort repertoires. Study-level results: The study flagged roughly 150 TCR beta chains as cytomegalovirus-associated. Reported performance of the classifier showed diagnosis of cytomegalovirus status with high specificity and sensitivity.

Points on this clone: No antigen is known for it.

V shed 1 base and J shed 4 bases, with 17 bases lying between them. CDR1 is SGHNT, CDR2 YYREEE, per germline (reference sequence). This CDR3 spans 16 amino acids. Measured with immunoSEQ multiplex PCR; TCRdb has only the in-frame clones, and not every one. The profile shows about 200,000 clones, roughly 86% of them singletons. This chain joins TRBV5-4 and TRBJ1-1, with unresolved D. The specimen sequenced was PBMCs. This receptor was taken from a woman aged 18-35 years in good health and CMV-seronegative. The CDR3 here is CASSLYSTGMGTEAFF. The CDR3, as DNA: TGTGCCAGCAGCTTGTATTCGACGGGGATGGGCACTGAAGCTTTCTTT.